These T cell receptor beta chains were read from a single sample in a study of blood T cell repertoires in COVID-19. This table comes from immunoSEQ multiplex PCR, and its TCRdb copy is limited to in-frame clones, with some not included. Of around 130,000 clones in the sample, approximately 77% were seen once. The source material was peripheral blood. The receptor set was obtained from a human donor in a cohort sampled during active COVID-19. Both conserved end residues are part of each CDR3. Fields, in order: D gene, V gene, J gene, clone size, CDR3 protein, CDR3 DNA. A D gene is named only where the DNA matches it firmly. For some rows the clone size is stated as once, few or many, or as a class when expanded; others skip it.

D gene: NA; V gene: TRBV11-2; J gene: TRBJ2-2; clone size: few; CDR3 protein: CASSLVGWRYDTGELFF; CDR3 DNA: TGTGCCAGCAGCTTAGTCGGGTGGCGCTACGACACCGGGGAGCTGTTTTTT
D gene: NA; V gene: TRBV11-3; J gene: TRBJ1-4; clone size: NA; CDR3 protein: CASSGHRAINEKLFF; CDR3 DNA: TGTGCCAGCAGCGGACACAGGGCCATTAATGAAAAACTGTTTTTT
D gene: NA; V gene: TRBV15; J gene: TRBJ1-6; clone size: few; CDR3 protein: CATSRGLPQNSPLHF; CDR3 DNA: TGTGCCACCAGCAGAGGTTTACCGCAGAATTCACCCCTCCACTTT
D gene: NA; V gene: TRBV30; J gene: TRBJ1-1; clone size: NA; CDR3 protein: CAWSLGDTEAFF; CDR3 DNA: TGTGCCTGGAGTCTAGGGGACACTGAAGCTTTCTTT
D gene: NA; V gene: TRBV10-3; J gene: TRBJ2-7; clone size: NA; CDR3 protein: CAISESGSPYEQYF; CDR3 DNA: TGTGCCATCAGTGAGTCGGGCAGCCCCTACGAGCAGTACTTC
D gene: NA; V gene: TRBV14; J gene: TRBJ2-7; clone size: once; CDR3 protein: CASSRHDSYEQYF; CDR3 DNA: TGTGCCAGCAGCCGACATGACAGCTACGAGCAGTACTTC
D gene: NA; V gene: TRBV15; J gene: TRBJ1-4; clone size: NA; CDR3 protein: CATSRSTATNEKLFF; CDR3 DNA: TGTGCCACCAGCAGGTCTACTGCAACTAATGAAAAACTGTTTTTT
D gene: TRBD1; V gene: TRBV30; J gene: TRBJ2-6; clone size: NA; CDR3 protein: CAWGGQGGDGANVLTF; CDR3 DNA: TGTGCCTGGGGCGGACAGGGTGGAGATGGGGCCAACGTCCTGACTTTC
D gene: TRBD1; V gene: TRBV30; J gene: TRBJ2-7; clone size: NA; CDR3 protein: CAWSPGQGGGYEQYF; CDR3 DNA: TGTGCCTGGAGTCCGGGACAGGGAGGTGGGTACGAGCAGTACTTC
D gene: NA; V gene: TRBV4-1; J gene: TRBJ1-2; clone size: NA; CDR3 protein: CASSQDRNPGNYGYTF; CDR3 DNA: TGCGCCAGCAGCCAAGATCGGAACCCGGGAAACTATGGCTACACCTTC
D gene: TRBD1; V gene: TRBV20-1; J gene: TRBJ2-7; clone size: once; CDR3 protein: CSASKTGDPTYEQYF; CDR3 DNA: TGCAGTGCTAGTAAAACAGGGGATCCCACCTACGAGCAGTACTTC
D gene: TRBD2; V gene: TRBV28; J gene: TRBJ2-5; clone size: NA; CDR3 protein: CASRASGGQETQYF; CDR3 DNA: TGTGCCAGCAGGGCGAGCGGGGGGCAAGAGACCCAGTACTTC
D gene: TRBD1; V gene: TRBV23-1; J gene: TRBJ2-7; clone size: NA; CDR3 protein: CASLVPGQGPYEQYF; CDR3 DNA: TGCGCCAGCCTTGTCCCGGGACAGGGGCCCTACGAGCAGTACTTC
D gene: TRBD2; V gene: TRBV7-8; J gene: TRBJ2-7; clone size: NA; CDR3 protein: CASSSGTSGRRYEQYF; CDR3 DNA: TGTGCCAGCAGCTCCGGGACTAGCGGGAGGAGGTACGAGCAGTACTTC
D gene: NA; V gene: TRBV9; J gene: TRBJ1-3; clone size: NA; CDR3 protein: CASSVESSSGNTIYF; CDR3 DNA: TGTGCCAGCAGCGTAGAATCCAGCTCTGGAAACACCATATATTTT
D gene: NA; V gene: TRBV19; J gene: TRBJ1-2; clone size: NA; CDR3 protein: CASIQNLGYGYTF; CDR3 DNA: TGTGCCAGTATCCAAAATCTAGGCTATGGCTACACCTTC
D gene: TRBD2; V gene: TRBV28; J gene: TRBJ2-7; clone size: NA; CDR3 protein: CATWTSGAYEQYF; CDR3 DNA: TGTGCCACGTGGACTAGCGGGGCCTACGAGCAGTACTTC
D gene: NA; V gene: TRBV2; J gene: TRBJ2-7; clone size: NA; CDR3 protein: CASSVRSQGDSYEQYF; CDR3 DNA: TGTGCCAGCAGTGTCCGGAGTCAGGGTGATTCCTACGAGCAGTACTTC
D gene: NA; V gene: TRBV4-1; J gene: TRBJ2-3; clone size: once; CDR3 protein: CASSQGRSNTQYF; CDR3 DNA: TGCGCCAGCAGCCAAGGAAGGAGCAATACGCAGTATTTT
D gene: TRBD2; V gene: TRBV7-3; J gene: TRBJ2-5; clone size: NA; CDR3 protein: CASSRLAQETQYF; CDR3 DNA: TGTGCCAGCAGCCGACTAGCGCAAGAGACCCAGTACTTC
D gene: NA; V gene: TRBV7-6; J gene: TRBJ1-4; clone size: NA; CDR3 protein: CASSPEGNLGEKLFF; CDR3 DNA: TGTGCCAGCAGCCCAGAGGGAAACTTAGGTGAAAAACTGTTTTTT
D gene: NA; V gene: TRBV7-8; J gene: TRBJ1-5; clone size: NA; CDR3 protein: CASSPGGSNQPQHF; CDR3 DNA: TGTGCCAGCAGCCCGGGTGGGAGCAATCAGCCCCAGCATTTT
D gene: TRBD2; V gene: TRBV27; J gene: TRBJ2-7; clone size: NA; CDR3 protein: CASSPLTSGGYEQYF; CDR3 DNA: TGTGCCAGCAGTCCATTGACTAGCGGGGGTTACGAGCAGTACTTC
D gene: NA; V gene: TRBV21-1; J gene: TRBJ1-5; clone size: NA; CDR3 protein: CASSKVHRGNQPQHF; CDR3 DNA: TGTGCCAGCAGCAAAGTCCATCGCGGCAATCAGCCCCAGCATTTT
D gene: TRBD1; V gene: TRBV5-1; J gene: TRBJ2-1; clone size: NA; CDR3 protein: CASSLGDRSSYNEQFF; CDR3 DNA: TGCGCCAGCAGCTTAGGGGACAGAAGCTCCTACAATGAGCAGTTCTTC
D gene: TRBD2; V gene: TRBV28; J gene: TRBJ2-7; clone size: NA; CDR3 protein: CASSLSSGVSYEQYF; CDR3 DNA: TGTGCCAGCAGTTTATCTAGCGGGGTATCCTACGAGCAGTACTTC
D gene: NA; V gene: TRBV2; J gene: TRBJ1-1; clone size: once; CDR3 protein: CASSAGQAMNTEAFF; CDR3 DNA: TGTGCCAGCAGTGCGGGACAAGCCATGAACACTGAAGCTTTCTTT
D gene: TRBD2; V gene: TRBV7-3; J gene: TRBJ2-3; clone size: few; CDR3 protein: CASSSGGDTQYF; CDR3 DNA: TGTGCCAGCAGCTCGGGAGGAGATACGCAGTATTTT
D gene: TRBD1; V gene: TRBV6-4; J gene: TRBJ2-5; clone size: NA; CDR3 protein: CASSPRQGETQYF; CDR3 DNA: TGTGCCAGCAGCCCCCGACAGGGGGAGACCCAGTACTTC
D gene: NA; V gene: TRBV12-3/TRBV12-4; J gene: TRBJ1-1; clone size: few; CDR3 protein: CASTAGTEAFF; CDR3 DNA: TGTGCCAGCACCGCAGGTACTGAAGCTTTCTTT
D gene: NA; V gene: TRBV24-1; J gene: TRBJ2-5; clone size: NA; CDR3 protein: CATSDPSETQYF; CDR3 DNA: TGTGCCACCAGTGACCCAAGCGAGACCCAGTACTTC
D gene: TRBD1; V gene: TRBV5-1; J gene: TRBJ1-2; clone size: NA; CDR3 protein: CASSSGQGPNYGYTF; CDR3 DNA: TGCGCCAGCAGCTCGGGACAGGGGCCCAACTATGGCTACACCTTC